A selection of T cell receptor beta chains follows, all from one sample in a study of radiotherapy plus CTLA-4 blockade in lung cancer. Some clones are missing from TCRdb's copy, which holds only in-frame ones; the method was immunoSEQ multiplex PCR. The sample carries tens of thousands of clones, about 72% recorded once. The material was peripheral blood, obtained from a patient treated with radiotherapy plus ipilimumab. Receptor source: a human donor with non-small cell lung cancer who had stable disease on radiotherapy plus ipilimumab. Each CDR3 is given with its conserved first and last residue. The D gene is left open where the match is weak. Size tells how often a clone was seen (once, few, many) or the class of an expanded clone, and some rows leave it out.

clone_size	v_call	d_call	j_call	cdr3_length	cdr3_nt	cdr3_aa
once	TRBV27	.	TRBJ1-1	14	TGTGCCAGCCGTGAAACGGGGGCTTGGACTGAAGCTTTCTTT	CASRETGAWTEAFF
.	TRBV7-9	.	TRBJ1-1	14	TGTGCCAGCACACTGGGGGCTATGAACACTGAAGCTTTCTTT	CASTLGAMNTEAFF
.	TRBV29-1	.	TRBJ1-1	16	TGCAGCGTTGTACCCAGGGATGGCGTGAGGAACACTGAAGCTTTCTTT	CSVVPRDGVRNTEAFF
.	TRBV28	.	TRBJ2-5	12	TGTGCCAGCAGCGGCAGGGCGGAGACCCAGTACTTC	CASSGRAETQYF
.	TRBV19	TRBD1	TRBJ1-2	15	TGTGCCACCCAGGGGGGACCAGGGTTAGTCGATGGCTACACCTTC	CATQGGPGLVDGYTF
.	TRBV2	TRBD1	TRBJ2-2	16	TGTGCCAGCAGGCCACAAGGGACAGGGCGGGCCGGGGAGCTGTTTTTT	CASRPQGTGRAGELFF
.	TRBV6-5	.	TRBJ2-5	14	TGTGCCAGCAGTCCCAGGGGTAACCAAGAGACCCAGTACTTC	CASSPRGNQETQYF
.	TRBV10-3	.	TRBJ2-2	14	TGTGCCATCACCCGGGATCCGAACACCGGGGAGCTGTTTTTT	CAITRDPNTGELFF
once	TRBV10-1	.	TRBJ1-4	15	TGCGCCAGCAGTGAGTCGCATGGGACTAATGAAAAACTGTTTTTT	CASSESHGTNEKLFF
few	TRBV18	.	TRBJ1-5	16	TGTGCCAGCTCACCGGGACCTCGAGGAGCAAATCAGCCCCAGCATTTT	CASSPGPRGANQPQHF
.	TRBV7-8	TRBD1	TRBJ1-4	14	TGTGCCAGCAGCCTAGGGGGCCCTCACGAAAAACTGTTTTTT	CASSLGGPHEKLFF
.	TRBV11-3	.	TRBJ1-1	13	TGTGCCAGCAGCTTAGCGGTTAACACTGAAGCTTTCTTT	CASSLAVNTEAFF
.	TRBV5-1	.	TRBJ1-6	18	TGCGCCAGCAGCTTTTCGACAGCGGGGAACTCCTATAATTCACCCCTCCACTTT	CASSFSTAGNSYNSPLHF
few	TRBV30	.	TRBJ2-7	11	TGTGCCTGGAGTGTTACGACAGCGCAGTACTTC	CAWSVTTAQYF
.	TRBV6-1	.	TRBJ1-1	14	TGTGCCAGCAGTGAACCCAGGATGACCCCTGAAGCTTTCTTT	CASSEPRMTPEAFF
.	TRBV5-8	.	TRBJ1-5	14	TGTGCCAGCAGCTCGTCCGGGGGAGATCAGCCCCAGCATTTT	CASSSSGGDQPQHF
.	TRBV5-6	.	TRBJ1-2	13	TGTGCCAGCAGCAAGACGGGACGGGATGGCTACACCTTC	CASSKTGRDGYTF
.	TRBV4-1	.	TRBJ1-5	13	TGCGCCAGCAGCCAAGATGTGATTCAGCCCCAGCATTTT	CASSQDVIQPQHF
.	TRBV9	.	TRBJ1-6	15	TGTGCCAGCAGCGTAGGAATTGGGGAGGATTCACCCCTCCACTTT	CASSVGIGEDSPLHF
large	TRBV5-6	.	TRBJ1-4	15	TGTGCCAGCAGCCCGTGGACCGTCTGGGGTGAAAAACTGTTTTTT	CASSPWTVWGEKLFF
.	TRBV5-6	.	TRBJ2-7	13	TGTGCCAGCAGCTCAGGGGTCTCCTACGAGCAGTACTTC	CASSSGVSYEQYF
.	TRBV5-1	TRBD1	TRBJ1-2	14	TGCGCCAGCAGCTTTGGGGGACAGGGCCCCGGCTACACCTTC	CASSFGGQGPGYTF
.	TRBV21-1	.	TRBJ1-5	15	TGTGCCAGCAGCAAATTCCAAGTTAGCAATCAGCCCCAGCATTTT	CASSKFQVSNQPQHF
.	TRBV18	TRBD1	TRBJ1-6	14	TGTGCCAGCTCAACGACAGGGGATAATTCACCCCTCCACTTT	CASSTTGDNSPLHF
once	TRBV5-1	TRBD1	TRBJ2-1	15	TGCGCCAGCAGCAACGGACAGGGCACCTACAATGAGCAGTTCTTC	CASSNGQGTYNEQFF
few	TRBV10-3	.	TRBJ1-3	13	TGTGCCACCCGGGCCATCTCTGGAAACACCATATATTTT	CATRAISGNTIYF
.	TRBV6-1	.	TRBJ1-2	14	TGTGCCAGTCGACTCGACGGAACCCTCTATGGCTACACCTTC	CASRLDGTLYGYTF
.	TRBV19	TRBD1	TRBJ1-2	16	TGTGCCAGTATGAAGTGGGACAGGGGTTCGAACTATGGCTACACCTTC	CASMKWDRGSNYGYTF
once	TRBV6-5	.	TRBJ1-5	15	TGTGCCAGCAGTTACAATGCACAGGCAAATCAGCCCCAGCATTTT	CASSYNAQANQPQHF
.	TRBV10-1	.	TRBJ1-5	14	TGCGCCAGCAGTGAGTCGGGGAGGAATCAGCCCCAGCATTTT	CASSESGRNQPQHF
.	TRBV29-1	TRBD1	TRBJ1-1	13	TGCAGCACCGCGACAGGGACGAACACTGAAGCTTTCTTT	CSTATGTNTEAFF
few	TRBV29-1	.	TRBJ1-1	15	TGCAGCACCCGGCTCCGGGACACGCTTAACACTGAAGCTTTCTTT	CSTRLRDTLNTEAFF
.	TRBV27	TRBD2	TRBJ2-7	15	TGTGCCAGCAGTTTATTGGCTAGCGGGGACCCCGAGCAGTACTTC	CASSLLASGDPEQYF
.	TRBV19	.	TRBJ2-3	16	TGTGCCAGTAGTATGCGGGCCCTCCTCCCCACAGATACGCAGTATTTT	CASSMRALLPTDTQYF
once	TRBV18	.	TRBJ2-5	14	TGTGCCAGCTCACCAGCGGCGCGCCGGGAGACCCAGTACTTC	CASSPAARRETQYF
few	TRBV6-6	.	TRBJ2-1	13	TGTGCCAGCCGCCGAAATCAGCGGAATGAGCAGTTCTTC	CASRRNQRNEQFF
.	TRBV6-5	TRBD1	TRBJ1-1	16	TGTGCCAGCAGCTACGGGACAGGGCCTCTGAACACTGAAGCTTTCTTT	CASSYGTGPLNTEAFF
.	TRBV14	.	TRBJ2-3	14	TGTGCCAGCAGGCCCGATGGGTCAACAGATACGCAGTATTTT	CASRPDGSTDTQYF
.	TRBV10-2	.	TRBJ1-1	15	TGCGCCAGCAGTGTCCCGACCGGGAGGGACACTGAAGCTTTCTTT	CASSVPTGRDTEAFF
.	TRBV18	TRBD1	TRBJ1-2	14	TGTGCCAGCTCACCCGACAGGGGCGATTATGGCTGCACCTTC	CASSPDRGDYGCTF
.	TRBV28	.	TRBJ1-5	12	TGTGCCACCCGGCAGGGTAATCAGCCCCAGCATTTT	CATRQGNQPQHF
.	TRBV27	TRBD1	TRBJ1-2	15	TGTGCCAGCAGGGGACAGGGGCAACTTAACTATGGCTACACCTTC	CASRGQGQLNYGYTF
.	TRBV27	TRBD2	TRBJ2-1	17	TGTGCCAGCACAGGCCCCACGACTAGCGGGGGACCCAATGAGCAGTTCTTC	CASTGPTTSGGPNEQFF
.	TRBV10-3	TRBD1	TRBJ1-1	16	TGTGCCATCAGTGGGGGGACAGGGGGCCTGAACACTGAAGCTTTCTTT	CAISGGTGGLNTEAFF
once	TRBV27	.	TRBJ1-2	14	TGTGCCAGCAGTTTCTCCGGGATGAACTATGGCTACACCTTC	CASSFSGMNYGYTF
once	TRBV6-5	.	TRBJ1-3	15	TGTGCCAGCAGTTTAGGGTCGAGCTCTGGAAACACCATATATTTT	CASSLGSSSGNTIYF
.	TRBV5-1	.	TRBJ2-5	12	TGCGCCAGCAGCTTGGCCAAGGAGACCCAGTACTTC	CASSLAKETQYF
few	TRBV5-1	.	TRBJ2-5	14	TGCGCCAGCAGCTCGACCAACCCAAAAGAGACCCAGTACTTC	CASSSTNPKETQYF
.	TRBV11-2	.	TRBJ1-1	17	TGTGCCAGCAGCCAATTTCCTAAGGCAGGGGAGAACACTGAAGCTTTCTTT	CASSQFPKAGENTEAFF
once	TRBV2	.	TRBJ2-3	14	TGTGCCAGCAGTGATGGCAGGGCGGTAGGTACGCAGTATTTT	CASSDGRAVGTQYF
.	TRBV30	.	TRBJ1-2	12	TGTGCCTGGAGTGTACTGCAGTCTGGCTACACCTTC	CAWSVLQSGYTF
.	TRBV14	.	TRBJ2-3	15	TGTGCCAGCAGCCACCGGACCCATTTAGGAGATACGCAGTATTTT	CASSHRTHLGDTQYF
.	TRBV6-6	TRBD1	TRBJ2-3	16	TGTGCCAGCAGTTACCCGACAGGGTCCGGCACAGATACGCAGTATTTT	CASSYPTGSGTDTQYF